A selection of T cell receptor beta chains follows, all from one sample in a study of STAT5B mutations in CD4+ large granular lymphocyte leukemia. The table came from immunoSEQ multiplex PCR; TCRdb's copy has only in-frame clones and leaves some out. The table records some 40,000 clones, approximately 80% of them present only once. The sample was CD4+ T cells from blood buffy coats. The receptors come from a human donor in good health. The CDR3 runs from the conserved cysteine through the conserved F or W. D genes are given only for firm matches. The size entry is marked missing in some rows and otherwise reads once, few, many or a size class.

V gene: TRBV4-3; clone size: NA; D gene: NA; J gene: TRBJ1-4; CDR3 DNA: TGCGCCAGCAGCCAAGATCTCATGGTGAGAGAAAAACTGTTTTTT; CDR3 protein: CASSQDLMVREKLFF
V gene: TRBV5-1; clone size: NA; D gene: TRBD2; J gene: TRBJ2-3; CDR3 DNA: TGCGCCACCTCTCAAGCGGGAGGCCCAGATACGCAGTATTTT; CDR3 protein: CATSQAGGPDTQYF
V gene: TRBV14; clone size: NA; D gene: NA; J gene: TRBJ2-2; CDR3 DNA: TGTGCCAGCAGCCAACTAGTCAATGGGGAGCTGTTTTTT; CDR3 protein: CASSQLVNGELFF
V gene: TRBV28; clone size: few; D gene: NA; J gene: TRBJ1-2; CDR3 DNA: TGTGCCAGCAGTCCCCACGGGAACTATGGCTACACCTTC; CDR3 protein: CASSPHGNYGYTF
V gene: TRBV4-2; clone size: NA; D gene: NA; J gene: TRBJ2-2; CDR3 DNA: TGTGCCAGCAGCCGGTTGGCCGACGGGGAGCTGTTTTTT; CDR3 protein: CASSRLADGELFF
V gene: TRBV11-1; clone size: NA; D gene: NA; J gene: TRBJ2-3; CDR3 DNA: TGTGCCAGCAGCTTGGGGATCGATACGCAGTATTTT; CDR3 protein: CASSLGIDTQYF
V gene: TRBV11-2; clone size: NA; D gene: NA; J gene: TRBJ1-4; CDR3 DNA: TGTGCCAGCAGCTTGGGGCAGCCGACAACTAATGAAAAACTGTTTTTT; CDR3 protein: CASSLGQPTTNEKLFF
V gene: TRBV7-9; clone size: NA; D gene: NA; J gene: TRBJ2-6; CDR3 DNA: TGTGCCAGCAGACGACAGGGAGGGGTCAACGTCCTGACTTTC; CDR3 protein: CASRRQGGVNVLTF
V gene: TRBV9; clone size: NA; D gene: TRBD2; J gene: TRBJ2-3; CDR3 DNA: TGTGCCAGCAGCGTAAGGGACCTCGCGGCTAGCGGGGGGGCGGAAGATACGCAGTATTTT; CDR3 protein: CASSVRDLAASGGAEDTQYF
V gene: TRBV9; clone size: few; D gene: NA; J gene: TRBJ1-2; CDR3 DNA: TGTGCCAGCAGCCCCGGGGAGGGCTCACTATATGGCTACACCTTC; CDR3 protein: CASSPGEGSLYGYTF
V gene: TRBV18; clone size: NA; D gene: NA; J gene: TRBJ2-5; CDR3 DNA: TGTGCCAGCTCACCACCAAACGGGGCGGGAGAGACCCAGTACTTC; CDR3 protein: CASSPPNGAGETQYF
V gene: TRBV4-3; clone size: NA; D gene: NA; J gene: TRBJ2-3; CDR3 DNA: TGCGCCAGCAGCCAAGATAGGGGACCCGCAGATACGCAGTATTTT; CDR3 protein: CASSQDRGPADTQYF
V gene: TRBV7-3; clone size: NA; D gene: NA; J gene: TRBJ2-5; CDR3 DNA: TGTGCCAGCAGCTTAACGGGGACAACGCTAGAGACCCAGTACTTC; CDR3 protein: CASSLTGTTLETQYF
V gene: TRBV7-9; clone size: NA; D gene: TRBD2; J gene: TRBJ2-7; CDR3 DNA: TGTGCCAGCAGCTTAGGACTAGCGGGTTTCGAGCAGTACTTC; CDR3 protein: CASSLGLAGFEQYF
V gene: TRBV5-4; clone size: NA; D gene: TRBD2; J gene: TRBJ2-2; CDR3 DNA: TGTGCCAGCAGCTTGGGATCTAGCGGGGGGCGGAACACCGGGGAGCTGTTTTTT; CDR3 protein: CASSLGSSGGRNTGELFF
V gene: TRBV4-1; clone size: NA; D gene: NA; J gene: TRBJ2-7; CDR3 DNA: TGCGCCAGCAGCCTTGGAATGGGTGCGAAAAACGAGCAGTACTTC; CDR3 protein: CASSLGMGAKNEQYF
V gene: TRBV5-1; clone size: once; D gene: TRBD2; J gene: TRBJ2-5; CDR3 DNA: TGCGCCAGCAGCAGCGGACTAGCGGGGGGAACGTACCAAGAGACCCAGTACTTC; CDR3 protein: CASSSGLAGGTYQETQYF
V gene: TRBV5-4; clone size: NA; D gene: TRBD2; J gene: TRBJ2-2; CDR3 DNA: TGTGCCAGCAGATTTGGGACTAGCGGGGGGGCAAACACCGGGGAGCTGTTTTTT; CDR3 protein: CASRFGTSGGANTGELFF
V gene: TRBV4-3; clone size: NA; D gene: TRBD1; J gene: TRBJ1-1; CDR3 DNA: TGCGCCAGCAGCCAAATACAGGGGGCGATGGACAGTGAAGCCTTCTTT; CDR3 protein: CASSQIQGAMDSEAFF
V gene: TRBV2; clone size: NA; D gene: TRBD2; J gene: TRBJ2-5; CDR3 DNA: TGTGCCAGCAGTGAAGCTTTGACTAGCGGGATCGGGGAGACCCAGTACTTC; CDR3 protein: CASSEALTSGIGETQYF
V gene: TRBV28; clone size: NA; D gene: NA; J gene: TRBJ2-3; CDR3 DNA: TGTGCCAGCAGTTCGCTGGGAAATACGCAGTATTTT; CDR3 protein: CASSSLGNTQYF
V gene: TRBV28; clone size: NA; D gene: NA; J gene: TRBJ1-3; CDR3 DNA: TGTGCCAGCAGTCTCAAGGGCGCTAGTGGAAACACCATATATTTT; CDR3 protein: CASSLKGASGNTIYF
V gene: TRBV7-9; clone size: NA; D gene: TRBD1; J gene: TRBJ2-7; CDR3 DNA: TGTGCCAGCAGCTTCGGGACAGGAGCCTACGAGCAGTACTTC; CDR3 protein: CASSFGTGAYEQYF
V gene: TRBV7-3; clone size: NA; D gene: TRBD2; J gene: TRBJ2-3; CDR3 DNA: TGTGCCAGCAGCTTAACGCGCCTAGCGGGAGCTAATACGCAGTATTTT; CDR3 protein: CASSLTRLAGANTQYF
V gene: TRBV28; clone size: NA; D gene: NA; J gene: TRBJ1-1; CDR3 DNA: TGTGCCAGCAGTTTATTGGGCCCGACAGCGGCTTTCTTT; CDR3 protein: CASSLLGPTAAFF
V gene: TRBV28; clone size: NA; D gene: NA; J gene: TRBJ1-1; CDR3 DNA: TGTGCCAGCACCTTTTTCGGCAGGGGTCGGAACACTGAAGCTTTCTTT; CDR3 protein: CASTFFGRGRNTEAFF
V gene: TRBV11-3; clone size: few; D gene: NA; J gene: TRBJ1-1; CDR3 DNA: TGTGCCAGCACCGGGAACACTGAAGCTTTCTTT; CDR3 protein: CASTGNTEAFF
V gene: TRBV29-1; clone size: NA; D gene: NA; J gene: TRBJ1-1; CDR3 DNA: TGCAGCGTGACGGGACAGAACACTGAAGCTTTCTTT; CDR3 protein: CSVTGQNTEAFF
V gene: TRBV2; clone size: NA; D gene: NA; J gene: TRBJ2-5; CDR3 DNA: TGTGCCAGCAGCGACACTAGCTTCCAAGAGACCCAGTACTTC; CDR3 protein: CASSDTSFQETQYF
V gene: TRBV29-1; clone size: NA; D gene: NA; J gene: TRBJ2-1; CDR3 DNA: TGCAGCGTTGAAGTTTTCCGGGGGCTTTCCTACAATGAGCAGTTCTTC; CDR3 protein: CSVEVFRGLSYNEQFF
V gene: TRBV19; clone size: few; D gene: TRBD1; J gene: TRBJ1-2; CDR3 DNA: TGTGCCAGTAGTAAGGGGGCGGAGGGCTACACCTTC; CDR3 protein: CASSKGAEGYTF
V gene: TRBV18; clone size: NA; D gene: NA; J gene: TRBJ2-5; CDR3 DNA: TGTGCCAGCTCACCCGGACAGCCAGAGACCCAGTACTTC; CDR3 protein: CASSPGQPETQYF
V gene: TRBV6-6; clone size: NA; D gene: NA; J gene: TRBJ2-7; CDR3 DNA: TGTGCCAGCAGTTACTGGGGCGACGAGCAGTACTTC; CDR3 protein: CASSYWGDEQYF
V gene: TRBV4-2; clone size: NA; D gene: NA; J gene: TRBJ2-7; CDR3 DNA: TGTGCCAGCAGCCAAGGGGGTAGCACCGTCTACGAGCAGTACTTC; CDR3 protein: CASSQGGSTVYEQYF
V gene: TRBV28; clone size: NA; D gene: TRBD1; J gene: TRBJ1-2; CDR3 DNA: TGTGCCAGCAGCCACCGGGGGACAGGGGATGGCTACACCTTC; CDR3 protein: CASSHRGTGDGYTF
V gene: TRBV7-2; clone size: once; D gene: NA; J gene: TRBJ1-1; CDR3 DNA: TGTGCCAGCAGCCTTATACAAAACACTGAAGCTTTCTTT; CDR3 protein: CASSLIQNTEAFF
V gene: TRBV27; clone size: NA; D gene: TRBD1; J gene: TRBJ1-2; CDR3 DNA: TGTGCCAGCAGAACTCAGGGGGCGGACCTCTATGGCTACACCTTC; CDR3 protein: CASRTQGADLYGYTF
V gene: TRBV6-1; clone size: once; D gene: NA; J gene: TRBJ2-2; CDR3 DNA: TGTGCCAGCAGTGAGGGGGGCATTACCGGGGAGCTGTTTTTT; CDR3 protein: CASSEGGITGELFF
V gene: TRBV5-1; clone size: NA; D gene: NA; J gene: TRBJ2-1; CDR3 DNA: TGCGCCAGCAGCTTCACAGGTCCGGGTTACAATGAGCAGTTCTTC; CDR3 protein: CASSFTGPGYNEQFF
V gene: TRBV7-6; clone size: NA; D gene: NA; J gene: TRBJ2-1; CDR3 DNA: TGTGCCAGCAGCTTAGTATTAGACAATGAGCAGTTCTTC; CDR3 protein: CASSLVLDNEQFF
V gene: TRBV6-1; clone size: NA; D gene: TRBD2; J gene: TRBJ2-1; CDR3 DNA: TGTGCCAGCAGTGAAGCGGGAGGGACGTACAATGAGCAGTTCTTC; CDR3 protein: CASSEAGGTYNEQFF
V gene: TRBV2; clone size: NA; D gene: NA; J gene: TRBJ2-5; CDR3 DNA: TGTGCCAGCAGTGGCCCCGTCGAGACCCAGTACTTC; CDR3 protein: CASSGPVETQYF
V gene: TRBV6-1; clone size: NA; D gene: NA; J gene: TRBJ2-2; CDR3 DNA: TGTGCCACCAAGTCAGGGAACACCGGGGAGCTGTTTTTT; CDR3 protein: CATKSGNTGELFF
V gene: TRBV10-3; clone size: once; D gene: TRBD2; J gene: TRBJ2-3; CDR3 DNA: TGTGCCATCACTCTAGCGGGGAGCACAGATACGCAGTATTTT; CDR3 protein: CAITLAGSTDTQYF
V gene: TRBV7-3; clone size: few; D gene: NA; J gene: TRBJ2-5; CDR3 DNA: TGTGCCAGCAGCTTAAACCCCTCGGGGCTGGAGACCCAGTACTTC; CDR3 protein: CASSLNPSGLETQYF
V gene: TRBV18; clone size: NA; D gene: NA; J gene: TRBJ2-1; CDR3 DNA: TGTGCCAGCTCACTCAATAACAATGAGCAGTTCTTC; CDR3 protein: CASSLNNNEQFF
V gene: TRBV5-4; clone size: NA; D gene: TRBD2; J gene: TRBJ2-5; CDR3 DNA: TGTGCCAGCAGCTTTAAACGGACTAGCACCGAGACCCAGTACTTC; CDR3 protein: CASSFKRTSTETQYF
V gene: TRBV28; clone size: NA; D gene: NA; J gene: TRBJ2-7; CDR3 DNA: TGTGCCAGCAGTTTGCAGACGCTCTACGAGCAGTACTTC; CDR3 protein: CASSLQTLYEQYF
V gene: TRBV27; clone size: NA; D gene: TRBD1; J gene: TRBJ2-1; CDR3 DNA: TGTGCCAGCAGTGAACCAACCGGGACAGGGGATGAGCAGTTCTTC; CDR3 protein: CASSEPTGTGDEQFF
V gene: TRBV11-2; clone size: NA; D gene: NA; J gene: TRBJ2-1; CDR3 DNA: TGTGCCAGCAGCTTAGATCCGCTTAGCAGCTATGAGCAGTTCTTC; CDR3 protein: CASSLDPLSSYEQFF
V gene: TRBV18; clone size: few; D gene: NA; J gene: TRBJ2-7; CDR3 DNA: TGTGCCAGCTCACCACCGGGCAGGGCCCACGAGCAGTACTTC; CDR3 protein: CASSPPGRAHEQYF
V gene: TRBV30; clone size: NA; D gene: NA; J gene: TRBJ2-3; CDR3 DNA: TGTGCCTCTATTGATCAGGGATGGAGAGATACGCAGTATTTT; CDR3 protein: CASIDQGWRDTQYF
V gene: TRBV9; clone size: once; D gene: NA; J gene: TRBJ1-2; CDR3 DNA: TGTGCCAGCAGCGTAGCTACAGGCGCTAACTATGGCTACACCTTC; CDR3 protein: CASSVATGANYGYTF
V gene: TRBV18; clone size: NA; D gene: TRBD2; J gene: TRBJ2-7; CDR3 DNA: TGTGCCAGCTCACCAACAAGCGGGAGCTCCTACGAGCAGTACTTC; CDR3 protein: CASSPTSGSSYEQYF